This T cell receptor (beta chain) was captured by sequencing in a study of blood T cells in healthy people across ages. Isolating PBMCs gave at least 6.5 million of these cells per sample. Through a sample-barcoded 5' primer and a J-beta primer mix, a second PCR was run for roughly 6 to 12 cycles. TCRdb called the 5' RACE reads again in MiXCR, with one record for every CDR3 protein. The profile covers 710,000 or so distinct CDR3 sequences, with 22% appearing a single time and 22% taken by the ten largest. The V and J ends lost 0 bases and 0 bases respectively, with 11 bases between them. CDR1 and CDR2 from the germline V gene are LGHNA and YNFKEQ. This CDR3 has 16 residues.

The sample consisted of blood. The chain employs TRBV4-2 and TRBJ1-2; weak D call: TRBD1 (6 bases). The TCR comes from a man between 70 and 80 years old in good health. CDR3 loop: CASSQDQTGANYGYTF. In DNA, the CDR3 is TGTGCCAGCAGCCAAGATCAGACAGGAGCTAACTATGGCTACACCTTC.